Shown below are 32 T cell receptor beta chains from a single sample sequenced in a study of cytomegalovirus exposure and HLA in healthy donors. Researchers ran the PCR with 60 Vbeta and 13 Jbeta primers. Profiled with immunoSEQ multiplex PCR; TCRdb holds only in-frame clones, not every one. The data contain under 200,000 clones, around 79% of them singletons. The sequencing sample was made of PBMCs. The source of these receptors is a woman aged 50 to 60 in good health and CMV-seronegative.

The rearrangement uses TRBV15 and TRBJ1-5; D gene uncertain. This CDR3 is 14 amino acids long. CDR1 is LNHNV and CDR2 is YYDKDF in the germline V gene (reference sequence). Trimming left V 5 bases short and J 3 bases short, with 11 bases between. CDR3 DNA sequence: TGTGCCACCAGCCGAAACCCGGTCAATCAGCCCCAGCATTTT. This encodes CATSRNPVNQPQHF.

The chain recombines TRBV5-1 with TRBJ2-5; TRBD2 aligns across 7 bases. This CDR3 region has 16 residues. Looked up from germline, CDR1 is SGHRS and CDR2 is YFSETQ. V gave up 6 bases and J gave up 0 bases; unmatched junction bases: 11. The CDR3 protein is CASTRGERPYQETQYF. The DNA of the CDR3 is TGCGCCAGCACCCGGGGGGAGCGGCCGTACCAAGAGACCCAGTACTTC.

The chain employs TRBV30 and TRBJ1-5; D perhaps matches TRBD1 (6 bases). V dropped 8 bases and J dropped 5 bases, with 16 bases sitting between them. This CDR3 is built from 13 residues. Germline V gene sequence: CDR1 GTSNPN, CDR2 SVGIG (reference sequence). CDR3 protein: CAGAQGPHQPQHF. CDR3 coding DNA: TGTGCCGGCGCACAGGGTCCACATCAGCCCCAGCATTTT. Full variable domain (missing parts from reference TRBV30 and TRBJ1-5): SQTIHQWPATLVQPVGSPLSLECTVEGTSNPNLYWYRQAAGRGLQLLFYSVGIGQISSEVPQNLSASRPQDRQFILSSKKLLLSDSGFYLCAGAQGPHQPQHFGDGTRLSIL.

Comment on this clone: Mismatch with germline at one junction end may stem from a read error. The CDR3 DNA sequence: TGTGCCAGTAGTGAGGGGGGTGAAGCTTTCTTT. This translates into CASSEGGEAFF. This chain connects TRBV2 to TRBJ1-1; tentative D call: TRBD1 (6 bases). The V gene's germline CDR1 is SNHLY and CDR2 FYNNEI. This CDR3 is built from 11 residues.

This chain uses TRBV4-3 with TRBJ2-2; 9 bases match TRBD1. The germline V gene has CDR1 LGHNA and CDR2 YSLEER. V was pared by 4 bases and J by 2 bases, with 5 bases of the junction left unmatched. The CDR3 totals 16 residues. The CDR3 sequence is CASSRGTGTNTGELFF. In DNA form, the CDR3 reads TGCGCCAGCAGCCGAGGGACAGGGACAAACACCGGGGAGCTGTTTTTT.

In the case of this clone: This CDR3 is also generated by other DNA sequences in the sample. The V call is TRBV18, the J call TRBJ2-5; maybe TRBD2 (5 bases). Germline lookup yields CDR1 KGHSH and CDR2 LQKENI. CDR3 length equals 15 residues. V was clipped by 0 bases and J by 4 bases, with 12 bases between them. The CDR3 nucleotides read TGTGCCAGCTCACCACCCAGCCTAGCTGGAGAGACCCAGTACTTC. Translated, it gives CASSPPSLAGETQYF.

The V call is TRBV15, the J call TRBJ2-1, with 7 positions matching TRBD2. The V and J ends lost 11 bases and 3 bases, in that order; junction bases with no gene match: 7. This CDR3 has 13 amino acids. Per the germline V gene, CDR1 is LNHNV and CDR2 is YYDKDF (reference sequence). CDR3 sequence reads: CAAGPSGYNEQFF. CDR3 nucleotides: TGTGCCGCCGGCCCTAGCGGCTACAATGAGCAGTTCTTC.

CDR3 loop: CASRNPRNSGANVLTF. Here the CDR3 DNA reads TGTGCCAGCAGGAACCCGAGAAACTCTGGGGCCAACGTCCTGACTTTC. The chain uses TRBV7-9 and TRBJ2-6; the D is unclear. Trimming shortened V by 6 bases and J by 0 bases, and 12 bases separated the two germline ends. The CDR3 spans 16 residues. Germline V gene data show CDR1 as SEHNR and CDR2 as FQNEAQ (reference sequence).

The chain combines TRBV7-9 with TRBJ1-4, with D possibly matching TRBD1 (6 bases). In germline, CDR1 is SEHNR, CDR2 FQNEAQ (reference sequence). V lost 3 bases and J lost 4, with 15 bases in between. There are 16 residues in the CDR3. The CDR3 is CASSFLMNRDNEKLFF. The DNA for the CDR3 is TGTGCCAGCAGCTTTCTGATGAACAGGGATAATGAAAAACTGTTTTTT.

The V call is TRBV6-5, the J call TRBJ1-1, with TRBD1 matching 11 bases. V gave up 7 bases and J gave up 4 bases; unmatched junction bases: 5. Germline V lookup: CDR1 MNHEY, CDR2 SVGAGI. This CDR3 has 14 amino acids. CDR3 residues: CASTLGQGVTEAFF. The CDR3 DNA reads as TGTGCCAGCACCCTGGGACAGGGGGTCACTGAAGCTTTCTTT.

This chain joins TRBV15 and TRBJ2-7; 8 nucleotides match TRBD1. The germline CDR1 and CDR2 sequences are LNHNV and YYDKDF (reference sequence). The CDR3 length is 16 residues. Losses at the gene ends were 1 base for V and 2 bases for J; bases not matched to a gene: 7. In DNA, the CDR3 is TGTGCCACCAGCAGAGGGACAGGGATTGGAACCTACGAGCAGTACTTC. The encoded protein is CATSRGTGIGTYEQYF.

This sequence joins TRBV28 and TRBJ2-7; possible D gene TRBD2, 5 bases. CDR1 is MDHEN, CDR2 SYDVKM, per germline. This CDR3 has 16 residues. Deletions cut 6 bases from V and 4 bases from J, with 22 bases between. The CDR3 DNA is TGTGCCAGCAGCGTACCTCCCCGGGGTCTGAATTACGAGCAGTACTTC. Protein product: CASSVPPRGLNYEQYF.

The V call is TRBV7-3, the J call TRBJ2-7; TRBD1 might be the D (6 bases). Looked up from germline, CDR1 is SGHTA and CDR2 is FQGTGA. Trimming stripped 4 bases from V and 6 bases from J, with 13 bases between. The CDR3 contains 13 residues. The CDR3 spells CASSSGATGEQYF. CDR3 bases: TGTGCCAGCAGCTCCGGAGCGACAGGCGAGCAGTACTTC.

The CDR3 is CASSLAGSGGGTDTQYF. The CDR3 DNA is TGCGCCAGCAGCTTGGCGGGTTCGGGGGGCGGCACAGATACGCAGTATTTT. The chain has TRBV5-1 and TRBJ2-3, with D possibly TRBD2 on 7 matching bases. Germline V gene sequence: CDR1 SGHRS, CDR2 YFSETQ. V was clipped by 0 bases and J by 1 base, with 15 bases between them. This CDR3 contains 17 residues.

The chain has TRBV19 and TRBJ2-5; 8 bases agree with TRBD2. CDR1 is LNHDA and CDR2 is SQIVND in the germline V gene (reference sequence). This CDR3 region has 13 residues. Trimming cost V 8 bases and J 1 base; bases outside gene matches: 3. The CDR3 is CASRGRTQETQYF. DNA of the CDR3: TGTGCCAGTCGCGGGAGGACCCAAGAGACCCAGTACTTC.

This clone was observed a single time. CDR3 bases: TGCGCCAGCAGCTTCGACAGCCTAGAGACCCAGTACTTC. This codes for CASSFDSLETQYF. This rearrangement joins TRBV5-1 to TRBJ2-5; possibly TRBD1 for D (5 bases). Looked up from germline, CDR1 is SGHRS and CDR2 is YFSETQ. V was shortened by 2 bases and J by 4 bases, with 9 bases between the two germline ends. This CDR3 has 13 residues. Looking up the rest from reference TRBV5-1 and TRBJ2-5 gives the full variable domain: KAGVTQTPRYLIKTRGQQVTLSCSPISGHRSVSWYQQTPGQGLQFLFEYFSETQRNKGNFPGRFSGRQFSNSRSEMNVSTLELGDSALYLCASSFDSLETQYFGPGTRLLVL.

The chain recombines TRBV10-3 with TRBJ2-7; TRBD1 matches at 8 bases. Germline loops: CDR1 ENHRY, CDR2 SYGVKD. Trimming removed 10 bases from V and 2 bases from J; junction bases left unmatched: 4. The CDR3 is 12 residues long. The CDR3 loop reads CATGTGTYEQYF. The CDR3 DNA reads TGTGCCACTGGGACAGGAACCTACGAGCAGTACTTC.

Remarks on this clone: The junction departs from germline at one end; a sequencing error may be responsible. The chain combines TRBV18 with TRBJ2-2; 8 bases are shared with TRBD1. The CDR3 consists of 18 residues. The germline CDR1 and CDR2 sequences are KGHSH and LQKENI. CDR3 loop: CASSPFNGRQGNAGELFF. CDR3 sequence (DNA): TGTGCCAGCTCACCCTTCAACGGTCGACAGGGGAACGCCGGGGAGCTGTTTTTT.

This clone was detected a few times. The chain uses TRBV6-1 and TRBJ2-7; the D gene is possibly TRBD1 (5 bases). Trimming shortened V by 4 bases and J by 4 bases, and 20 bases separated the two germline ends. Germline V gene lookup returns CDR1 MNHNS and CDR2 SASEGT. The CDR3 is made up of 16 amino acids. Here the CDR3 DNA reads TGTGCCAGCAGTGGCACCCCAAGGCAGGGAATTTACGAGCAGTACTTC. Amino acid sequence: CASSGTPRQGIYEQYF.

This chain links TRBV20-1 with TRBJ2-5, with D maybe TRBD2 (5 bases). The CDR3 is 11 amino acids. V was clipped by 4 bases and J by 4 bases, with 7 bases between them. Germline CDR1 reads DFQATT; CDR2 reads SNEGSKA (reference sequence). CDR3 sequence (DNA): TGCAGTGCTAAGAGGGCAGAGACCCAGTACTTC. Its translation: CSAKRAETQYF.

This chain joins TRBV7-2 and TRBJ1-4, with D unresolved. Germline assignment: CDR1 SGHTA and CDR2 FQGNSA. V lost 2 bases to trimming and J lost 3 bases, with 16 bases between them. The CDR3 runs to 17 residues. The CDR3 region is CASSLMPVASANEKLFF. CDR3 bases: TGTGCCAGCAGCTTAATGCCTGTTGCCAGCGCTAATGAAAAACTGTTTTTT.

V and J are TRBV9 and TRBJ1-2; D not resolved. Germline V gives CDR1 SGDLS, CDR2 YYNGEE. Trimming stripped 3 bases from V and 5 bases from J, with 5 bases between. CDR3 length equals 11 residues. CDR3 region: CASSANYGYTF. CDR3 in DNA: TGTGCCAGCAGCGCCAATTATGGCTACACCTTC.

V gene TRBV18 combines with J gene TRBJ2-7; the D gene is possibly TRBD1 (6 bases). CDR3 length equals 14 residues. Germline V gives CDR1 KGHSH, CDR2 LQKENI. V was trimmed by 3 bases and J by 1 base, leaving 10 bases between them. DNA of the CDR3: TGTGCCAGCTCACCCACCCAGGGGTCCTACGAGCAGTACTTC. Translation: CASSPTQGSYEQYF.

The V gene is TRBV2, the J gene TRBJ2-3; D might be TRBD2 (6 bases). CDR1 and CDR2 from the germline V gene are SNHLY and FYNNEI. The CDR3 length is 15 residues. Trimming left V 8 bases short and J 0 bases short, with 15 bases between. The CDR3 reads CASGGMTSSTDTQYF. The CDR3 DNA is TGTGCCAGCGGGGGGATGACCTCTAGCACAGATACGCAGTATTTT.

The chain recombines TRBV5-1 with TRBJ1-4, with TRBD1 as a possible D gene (5 bases). The CDR3 is made up of 15 amino acids. The V end was cut by 0 bases, the J end by 1 base, with 7 bases between. Germline V gene lookup returns CDR1 SGHRS and CDR2 YFSETQ. CDR3 residues: CASSLAGITNEKLFF. CDR3 bases: TGCGCCAGCAGCTTGGCAGGGATAACTAATGAAAAACTGTTTTTT.

The chain recombines TRBV5-6 with TRBJ2-3, with TRBD2 as a possible D gene (6 bases). Germline CDR1 SGHDT, CDR2 YYEEEE. Trimming removed 5 bases at V and 0 bases at J, with 10 bases between. This CDR3 comprises 14 residues. The DNA for the CDR3 is TGTGCCAGCAGTCGGAGGGGAAGCACAGATACGCAGTATTTT. Translation: CASSRRGSTDTQYF. The whole variable domain, remainder taken from reference TRBV5-6 and TRBJ2-3, is DAGVTQSPTHLIKTRGQQVTLRCSPKSGHDTVSWYQQALGQGPQFIFQYYEEEERQRGNFPDRFSGHQFPNYSSELNVNALLLGDSALYLCASSRRGSTDTQYFGPGTRLTVL.

The chain couples TRBV7-9 to TRBJ1-2, with a weak D call TRBD1 (5 bases). The CDR3 spans 14 residues. V was shortened by 5 bases and J by 7 bases, with 17 bases between the two germline ends. The germline V gene encodes CDR1 SEHNR and CDR2 FQNEAQ (reference sequence). This CDR3 is CASSTRGGAGGYTF. CDR3 DNA: TGTGCCAGCAGCACCCGAGGAGGGGCAGGTGGCTACACCTTC.

V and J are TRBV28 and TRBJ1-1; D not certain. CDR1 and CDR2 from the germline V gene are MDHEN and SYDVKM. The length of the CDR3 is 14 residues. With 5 bases removed from V and 0 bases from J, the gap between germline ends came to 10 bases. The CDR3 region is CASSPPLLNTEAFF. CDR3 in DNA: TGTGCCAGCAGTCCCCCACTCCTGAACACTGAAGCTTTCTTT.

V gene TRBV9 combines with J gene TRBJ2-3; D unclear. This CDR3 is built from 14 residues. Trimming left V 5 bases short and J 2 bases short, with 12 bases between. Looked up from germline, CDR1 is SGDLS and CDR2 is YYNGEE. CDR3: CASRTDSPTDTQYF. The CDR3 nucleotides are TGTGCCAGCAGAACAGATTCCCCCACAGATACGCAGTATTTT.

The chain is built from TRBV6-5 and TRBJ2-7; possibly TRBD1 for D (5 bases). Germline-derived CDR1 and CDR2 are MNHEY and SVGAGI. The V and J ends lost 6 bases and 3 bases respectively, with 9 bases between them. This CDR3 has 12 amino acids. The CDR3, as DNA: TGTGCCAGCAGGACAGCTGACTACGAGCAGTACTTC. Its translation: CASRTADYEQYF.

CDR3 loop: CASSQDGSGTGLTNEKLFF. CDR3 in DNA: TGCGCCAGCAGCCAAGATGGGTCCGGGACAGGGCTTACTAATGAAAAACTGTTTTTT. The chain joins TRBV4-1 to TRBJ1-4; the match to TRBD1 covers 9 bases. Per germline, CDR1 MGHRA and CDR2 YSYEKL. The CDR3 sequence is 19 residues long. The ends lost 0 bases at V and 2 bases at J; junction bases unmatched: 10.

The chain employs TRBV9 and TRBJ2-5; D might be TRBD1 (5 bases). TRBJ2-7 explains the end of the DNA better; the J call may be wrong. This CDR3 region has 14 residues. Per germline, CDR1 SGDLS and CDR2 YYNGEE. DNA for the CDR3: TGTGCCAGCAGCGTAGACAGGCGCTCCTACGAGCAGTACTTC. Its translation is CASSVDRRSYEQYF.